This paragraph reports one TCR beta chain. No antigen is known for it. The length of the CDR3 is 14 residues. CDR1 is SGHAT, CDR2 FQDESV, per germline (reference sequence). V dropped 1 base and J dropped 5 bases, with 12 bases sitting between them. This specimen belongs to a study of T cell repertoires in cytomegalovirus infection. Study as a whole: Evidence of both CMV infection and a matching HLA type came from public TCR beta signatures.

General study findings and limits: The ex vivo response was dominated by HLA-C-restricted CMV-specific TCR beta clonotypes. Based on cumulative public TCR beta family frequency, carriers of CMV plus the relevant HLA were identified.

Via MiXCR, TCRdb re-called the reads, giving one row per CDR3 protein. Among just under 550,000 distinct CDR3 sequences listed, 26% were seen once. Sequenced input: PBMCs. The chain has TRBV11-1 and TRBJ2-7, with D hard to call. The source is a human donor in good health (CMV status not recorded). Some clones in this sample may be carry-over from other donors' samples. The CDR3 loop reads CASSLDGSLDEQYF. In DNA form, the CDR3 reads TGTGCCAGCAGCTTAGACGGGTCGTTGGACGAGCAGTACTTC.